The 11 T cell receptor beta chains below were found in one sample sequenced in a study of response to subunit inactivated influenza vaccine. TCRdb re-called the RT-PCR reads through MiXCR, storing one row per CDR3 protein. The sample has 530,000 or so distinct CDR3 sequences, 12% to 15% seen once. Sample: PBMCs from blood, taken roughly 13 days after vaccination. The source of these receptors is a man aged 45-65 years who received an inactivated influenza vaccine.

The chain couples TRBV6-1 to TRBJ1-2; 7 bases line up with TRBD1. J was trimmed by 2 bases and V by 6 bases; bases with no gene match: 3. From germline, CDR1 is MNHNS and CDR2 SASEGT. This CDR3 is built from 13 residues. Written as DNA, the CDR3 is TGTGCCAGCAGAAAGACAGGGAACTATGGCTACACCTTC. It is translated as CASRKTGNYGYTF.

This chain uses TRBV6-1 with TRBJ2-3; a possible D gene is TRBD2 (5 bases). This CDR3 has 15 residues. Trimming cost V 6 bases and J 0 bases, with 13 bases left between them. Germline V gene data show CDR1 as MNHNS and CDR2 as SASEGT. The CDR3 DNA reads as TGTGCCAGCAGCCCACTAGTTATGAGCACAGATACGCAGTATTTT. It codes for CASSPLVMSTDTQYF.

The chain has TRBV29-1 and TRBJ2-1, with 12 bases identical to TRBD2. The CDR3 spans 16 residues. From germline, CDR1 is SQVTM and CDR2 ANQGSEA. The V segment lost 7 bases and the J segment 5 bases; nucleotides outside the gene matches: 12. CDR3 sequence: CSALGWTSGADNEQFF. In DNA form, the CDR3 reads TGCAGCGCCCTCGGGTGGACTAGCGGGGCGGACAATGAGCAGTTCTTC.

In this sample, this clonotype turned up a few times. The chain combines TRBV15 with TRBJ1-5, with D possibly matching TRBD1 (5 bases). Germline lookup yields CDR1 LNHNV and CDR2 YYDKDF (reference sequence). Trimming took 5 bases from V and 6 from J, leaving 8 bases between them. The CDR3 spans 12 residues. CDR3 protein: CATSPGGQPQHF. CDR3 in DNA: TGTGCCACCAGCCCCGGGGGTCAGCCCCAGCATTTT. Combining the CDR3 with reference TRBV15 and TRBJ1-5 gives the whole variable domain DAMVIQNPRYQVTQFGKPVTLSCSQTLNHNVMYWYQQKSSQAPKLLFHYYDKDFNNEADTPDNFQSRRPNTSFCFLDIRSPGLGDTAMYLCATSPGGQPQHFGDGTRLSIL.

V is TRBV20-1 and J is TRBJ2-3; a possible D gene is TRBD2 (6 bases). CDR1 is DFQATT and CDR2 is SNEGSKA in the germline V gene (reference sequence). The CDR3 spans 15 residues. Deletions cut 5 bases from V and 0 bases from J, with 15 bases between. The CDR3 here is CSAQSPGVSTDTQYF. The CDR3 nucleotides read TGCAGTGCTCAATCCCCGGGAGTGAGCACAGATACGCAGTATTTT.

This sequence joins TRBV14 and TRBJ2-7, with TRBD1 identical over 8 bases. J gave up 2 bases and V 4 bases, and 10 bases lay outside the gene matches. CDR1 and CDR2 (germline): SGHDN, FVKESK. This CDR3 is built from 16 residues. CDR3 region: CASSPIPGQVAYEQYF. CDR3 bases: TGTGCCAGCAGCCCAATTCCGGGACAGGTTGCCTACGAGCAGTACTTC. The full variable domain, with the rest looked up from reference TRBV14 and TRBJ2-7, is EAGVTQFPSHSVIEKGQTVTLRCDPISGHDNLYWYRRVMGKEIKFLLHFVKESKQDESGMPNNRFLAERTGGTYSTLKVQPAELEDSGVYFCASSPIPGQVAYEQYFGPGTRLTVT.

There are a few counts of this clonotype. The chain couples TRBV10-3 to TRBJ2-2; D remains ambiguous. The CDR3 runs 12 residues. V was cut by 0 bases and J by 6 bases, with 2 bases left in between. CDR1 and CDR2 from the germline V gene are ENHRY and SYGVKD. CDR3 sequence (DNA): TGTGCCATCAGTGAGTCTGCCGGGGAGCTGTTTTTT. Protein: CAISESAGELFF.

The V gene is TRBV7-2, the J gene TRBJ1-4; D might be TRBD1 (5 bases). The CDR3 contains 16 residues. Germline loops: CDR1 SGHTA, CDR2 FQGNSA. The ends were cut back, 5 bases at V and 0 bases at J, with 13 bases in the middle. Written as DNA, the CDR3 is TGTGCCAGCAGCCCTGACAGACCCTCAACTAATGAAAAACTGTTTTTT. This translates into CASSPDRPSTNEKLFF.

The J gene is TRBJ2-3, the V gene TRBV15, with a tentative D call TRBD1 (6 bases). Germline loops: CDR1 LNHNV, CDR2 YYDKDF (reference sequence). V was clipped by 5 bases and J by 0 bases, with 18 bases between them. The CDR3 runs 17 residues. The CDR3 sequence: CATSPHGQLGSTDTQYF. DNA for the CDR3: TGTGCCACCAGCCCCCACGGACAGCTCGGAAGCACAGATACGCAGTATTTT.

This chain joins TRBV4-3 and TRBJ1-1; TRBD1 agrees at 7 bases. There are 14 residues in the CDR3. Losses at the gene ends were 2 bases for V and 3 bases for J; bases not matched to a gene: 3. Germline CDR1 is LGHNA and CDR2 is YSLEER. This chain's CDR3 is CASSQQGGYTEAFF. CDR3 nucleotide sequence: TGCGCCAGCAGCCAACAGGGGGGGTACACTGAAGCTTTCTTT.

The J gene is TRBJ2-2, the V gene TRBV20-1; 8 bases line up with TRBD2. V shed 0 bases, J shed 7 bases, and the junction held 4 bases outside the gene matches. The CDR3 is 14 amino acids. Germline CDR1 DFQATT, CDR2 SNEGSKA (reference sequence). The CDR3 coding sequence is TGCAGTGCTAGAGAAAGCGGGAGCAGCGGGGAGCTGTTTTTT. It codes for CSARESGSSGELFF.